This T cell receptor beta chain was documented in a study of blood T cell repertoires in COVID-19. The assay was immunoSEQ multiplex PCR, and TCRdb's table has in-frame clones only and misses some. This table has 200,000 to 300,000 clones, roughly 86% appearing once. Germline-derived CDR1 and CDR2 are SGHTA and FQGTGA. This CDR3 region has 18 residues. Deletions cut 5 bases from V and 2 bases from J, with 23 bases between. This TCR was recovered from a woman aged 45 to 65 with acute or convalescent COVID-19. The sample consisted of peripheral blood. The V call is TRBV7-3, the J call TRBJ2-3; tentatively, D is TRBD1 (6 bases). CDR3 DNA: TGTGCCAGCAGCCCAGAGGACAGATTTACAACTTACACAGATACGCAGTATTTT. It encodes CASSPEDRFTTYTDTQYF.